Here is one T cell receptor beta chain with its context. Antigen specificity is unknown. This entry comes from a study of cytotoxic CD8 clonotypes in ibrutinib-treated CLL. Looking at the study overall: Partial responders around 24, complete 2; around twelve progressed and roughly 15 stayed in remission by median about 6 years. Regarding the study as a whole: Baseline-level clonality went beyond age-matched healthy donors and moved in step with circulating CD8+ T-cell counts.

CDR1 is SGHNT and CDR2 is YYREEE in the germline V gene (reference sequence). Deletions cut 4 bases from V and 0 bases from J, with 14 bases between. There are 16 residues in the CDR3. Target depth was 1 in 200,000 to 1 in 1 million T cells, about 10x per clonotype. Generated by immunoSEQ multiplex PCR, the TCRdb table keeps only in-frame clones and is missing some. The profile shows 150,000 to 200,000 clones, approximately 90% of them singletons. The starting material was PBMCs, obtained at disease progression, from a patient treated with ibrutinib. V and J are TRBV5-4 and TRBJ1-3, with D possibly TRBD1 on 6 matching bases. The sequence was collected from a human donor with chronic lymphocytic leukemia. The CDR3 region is CASSQGRGHSGNTIYF. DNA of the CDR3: TGTGCCAGCAGCCAAGGGCGGGGACACTCTGGAAACACCATATATTTT.